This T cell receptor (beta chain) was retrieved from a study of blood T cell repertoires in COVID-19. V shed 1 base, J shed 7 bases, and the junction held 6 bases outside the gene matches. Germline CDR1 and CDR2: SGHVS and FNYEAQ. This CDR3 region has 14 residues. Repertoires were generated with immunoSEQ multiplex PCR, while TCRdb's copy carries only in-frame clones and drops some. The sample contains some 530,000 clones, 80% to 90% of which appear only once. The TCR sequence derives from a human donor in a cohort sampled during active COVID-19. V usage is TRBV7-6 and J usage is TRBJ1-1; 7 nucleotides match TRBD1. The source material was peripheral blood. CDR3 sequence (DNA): TGTGCCAGCAGCTTAGGACAGGGAGGTGGTGAAGCTTTCTTT. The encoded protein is CASSLGQGGGEAFF.